Detailed here is one TCR beta chain. Its antigen is not known. CDR1 SGHDT and CDR2 YYEEEE come from the germline V gene. The CDR3 is made up of 11 amino acids. Trimming shortened V by 0 bases and J by 4 bases, and 1 base separated the two germline ends. The time point: week 35, safety follow-up. All doses held 300 ug of mutant IDH1 20-mer peptide, with topical imiquimod. Each patient was administered eight vaccinations, scheduled in weeks 1, 3, 5, 7, 11, 15, 19 and 23. This entry comes from a study of a mutant IDH1 vaccine in newly diagnosed glioma. At the level of the study: Following radiotherapy alone, or alongside temozolomide cycles, vaccination was started after an interval of 4-6 weeks. Week 35 held visit V12, while week 47 held visit V13. Standard pretreatment was either radiotherapy, temozolomide, or, for most, radiochemotherapy with temozolomide.

Assay: immunoSEQ multiplex PCR; the TCRdb copy retains only in-frame clones and omits some. The sample holds some 57,000 clones, 84% seen once. The sequence was collected from a woman aged 18-30 years with glioma. This rearrangement joins TRBV5-6 to TRBJ1-1; no reliable D call. Sequencing used PBMCs, obtained from a glioma patient whose treatment included an IDH1 peptide vaccine. CDR3 DNA: TGTGCCAGCAGCTTGGGCACTGAAGCTTTCTTT. It encodes CASSLGTEAFF.